The 9 T cell receptor beta chains reported below all come from one sample, sequenced in a study of blood T cell repertoires in COVID-19. TCRdb's copy holds only in-frame clones and misses some; the assay was immunoSEQ multiplex PCR. In the table there are around 200,000 clones, more than 75% of which are singletons. The specimen was peripheral blood. The receptors come from a man aged 55 to 70 who had recovered from COVID-19.

The J gene is TRBJ1-5, the V gene TRBV25-1; no definite D call. Between the trimmed V and J ends, which lost 3 bases and 4 bases, there was a span of 10 bases. The CDR3 spans 14 residues. Germline-derived CDR1 and CDR2 are MGHDK and SYGVNS. The CDR3 loop reads CASSEPSRNQPQHF. CDR3 bases: TGTGCCAGCAGTGAGCCGTCTAGGAATCAGCCCCAGCATTTT.

This chain connects TRBV5-6 to TRBJ2-1; 7 positions agree with TRBD2. Per the germline V gene, CDR1 is SGHDT and CDR2 is YYEEEE. Trimming took 1 base from V and 7 from J; bases not matched to a gene: 11. The CDR3 runs 16 residues. CDR3 bases: TGTGCCAGCAGCTTGTTGGCGGGAGCCACAATGAATGAGCAGTTCTTC. Its translation: CASSLLAGATMNEQFF.

The V gene is TRBV7-7, the J gene TRBJ2-1; tentatively, D is TRBD2 (5 bases). CDR1 is SSHAT, CDR2 FNYEAQ, per germline (reference sequence). The CDR3 is made up of 14 amino acids. The germline V and J ends were trimmed by 5 bases and 6 bases, with 14 bases remaining between them. CDR3 sequence (DNA): TGTGCCAGCAGCCCCGGACTCCCTCCCAATGAGCAGTTCTTC. Translated, it gives CASSPGLPPNEQFF.

This sequence joins TRBV19 and TRBJ1-5; the D gene is possibly TRBD1 (5 bases). Looked up from germline, CDR1 is LNHDA and CDR2 is SQIVND (reference sequence). V shed 4 bases and J shed 5 bases, with 9 bases lying between them. The CDR3 contains 13 residues. The CDR3 region is CASSTGGDQPQHF. As DNA, the CDR3 is TGTGCCAGTAGTACCGGGGGGGATCAGCCCCAGCATTTT.

The chain recombines TRBV6-5 with TRBJ2-3; D is possibly TRBD1 (6 bases). V shed 7 bases and J shed 1 base, with 12 bases lying between them. The germline V gene encodes CDR1 MNHEY and CDR2 SVGAGI. The CDR3 totals 14 residues. DNA for the CDR3: TGTGCCAGCAAACAGGGTCGAGGCACAGATACGCAGTATTTT. Amino acids: CASKQGRGTDTQYF.

In this sample, this clone turned up once. The J gene is TRBJ2-7, the V gene TRBV11-2, with a weak D call TRBD2 (6 bases). The germline CDR1 and CDR2 sequences are SGHAT and FQNNGV. This CDR3 is built from 16 residues. Trimming left V 5 bases short and J 0 bases short, with 17 bases between. This CDR3 reads CASSPGKGGNSYEQYF. Here the CDR3 DNA reads TGTGCCAGCAGCCCCGGAAAAGGCGGGAACTCCTACGAGCAGTACTTC.

The V and J genes are TRBV28 and TRBJ2-7, with 12 bases aligning to TRBD1. Germline V lookup: CDR1 MDHEN, CDR2 SYDVKM. The CDR3 sequence is 16 residues long. Germline trimming cut 7 bases from V and 4 bases from J; bases unmatched to any gene: 11. Here the CDR3 DNA reads TGTGCCAGCAAGGGGACAGGGGGCGATCGGGAATACGAGCAGTACTTC. The encoded protein is CASKGTGGDREYEQYF.

The J gene is TRBJ2-1, the V gene TRBV5-4, with D possibly matching TRBD2 (5 bases). The germline V gene encodes CDR1 SGHNT and CDR2 YYREEE (reference sequence). V was cut by 4 bases and J by 0 bases, with 14 bases left in between. The CDR3 length is 16 residues. CDR3 residues: CASSLGKRISYNEQFF. The CDR3 region has the DNA TGTGCCAGCAGCCTCGGAAAGCGGATCTCCTACAATGAGCAGTTCTTC.

This clone occurred once. The rearrangement uses TRBV6-5 and TRBJ2-3; possibly TRBD2 for D (7 bases). CDR3 length equals 16 residues. Trimming stripped 2 bases from V and 0 bases from J, with 12 bases between. CDR1 MNHEY and CDR2 SVGAGI come from the germline V gene. The CDR3 reads CASSYRGGFSTDTQYF. CDR3 coding DNA: TGTGCCAGCAGTTACAGGGGGGGGTTCAGCACAGATACGCAGTATTTT.